A single T cell receptor beta chain is shown here with its context. The antigen is unknown. The data are from a study of vaccination effects on CD4 cells after COVID-19. Antigen-specific CD4+ T cells were first expanded with viral peptide pools by the ViraFEST assay and only then sequenced. Following 10 days of culture, CD4+ T cells were isolated. BNT162b2 vaccine or mRNA-1273 vaccine was given to participants in two doses. In culture with about 9.7 IU/ml IL-2 and 8.5 to 10 ug/ml peptides, PBMC were grown at two million per well. Here immunoSEQ multiplex PCR was the method, and the copy in TCRdb shows in-frame clones only, minus some. The sample holds more than 13,000 clones, 65% to 75% seen once. The study's findings and limits: The vaccine-induced clones of healthy vaccinees included only 1 of 255 that cross-reacted with common cold coronaviruses. Clones arising from infection and from vaccination showed marked clonal contraction late after vaccination.

Germline CDR1 reads LGHNA; CDR2 reads YNFKEQ. The ends were cut back, 0 bases at V and 4 bases at J, with 15 bases in the middle. The CDR3 is 16 amino acids. The TCR comes from a human donor who received a COVID-19 vaccine. The input for sequencing was CD4+ T cells from PBMCs cultured with HCoV-NL63 spike peptides, taken after COVID-19 vaccination. V is TRBV4-2 and J is TRBJ1-2; a possible D gene is TRBD1 (6 bases). The CDR3 coding sequence is TGTGCCAGCAGCCAAGAGGATCAGGGGTTGGGCTATGGCTACACCTTC. Protein sequence: CASSQEDQGLGYGYTF.